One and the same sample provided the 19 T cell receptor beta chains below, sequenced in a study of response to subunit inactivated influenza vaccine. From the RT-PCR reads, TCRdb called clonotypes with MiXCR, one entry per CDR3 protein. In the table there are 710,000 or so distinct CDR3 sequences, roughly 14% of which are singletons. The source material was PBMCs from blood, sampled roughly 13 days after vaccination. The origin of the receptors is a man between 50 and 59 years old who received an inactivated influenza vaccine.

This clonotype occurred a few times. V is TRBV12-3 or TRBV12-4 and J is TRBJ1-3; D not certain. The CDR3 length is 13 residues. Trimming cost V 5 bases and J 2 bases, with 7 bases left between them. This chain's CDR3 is CASSTDAGNTIYF. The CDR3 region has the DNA TGTGCCAGCAGTACGGACGCTGGAAACACCATATATTTT.

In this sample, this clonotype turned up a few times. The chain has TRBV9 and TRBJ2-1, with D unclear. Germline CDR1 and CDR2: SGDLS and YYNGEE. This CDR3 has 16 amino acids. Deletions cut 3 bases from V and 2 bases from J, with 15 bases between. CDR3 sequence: CASSERVFTTYNEQFF. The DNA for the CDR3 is TGTGCCAGCAGCGAGAGAGTATTTACAACCTACAATGAGCAGTTCTTC. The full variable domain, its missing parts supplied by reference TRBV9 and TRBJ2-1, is DSGVTQTPKHLITATGQRVTLRCSPRSGDLSVYWYQQSLDQGLQFLIQYYNGEERAKGNILERFSAQQFPDLHSELNLSSLELGDSALYFCASSERVFTTYNEQFFGPGTRLTVL.

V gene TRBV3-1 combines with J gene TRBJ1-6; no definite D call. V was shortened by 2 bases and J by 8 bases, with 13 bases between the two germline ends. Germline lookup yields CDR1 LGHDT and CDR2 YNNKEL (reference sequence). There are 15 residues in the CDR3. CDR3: CASSQLSLGYSPLHF. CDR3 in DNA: TGTGCCAGCAGCCAACTTAGCTTGGGGTATTCACCCCTCCACTTT.

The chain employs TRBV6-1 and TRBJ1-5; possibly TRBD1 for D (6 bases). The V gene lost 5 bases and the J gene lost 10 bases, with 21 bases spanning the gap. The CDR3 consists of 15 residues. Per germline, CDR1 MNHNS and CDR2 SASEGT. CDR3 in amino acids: CASSPPGQPLLPQHF. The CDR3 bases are TGTGCCAGCAGTCCACCTGGACAGCCGCTACTCCCCCAGCATTTT.

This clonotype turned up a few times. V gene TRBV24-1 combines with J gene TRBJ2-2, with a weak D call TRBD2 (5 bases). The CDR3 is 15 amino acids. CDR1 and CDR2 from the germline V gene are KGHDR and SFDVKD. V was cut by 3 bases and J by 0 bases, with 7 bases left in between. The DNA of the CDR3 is TGTGCCACCAGTGATGACGGGGCGAACACCGGGGAGCTGTTTTTT. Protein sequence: CATSDDGANTGELFF.

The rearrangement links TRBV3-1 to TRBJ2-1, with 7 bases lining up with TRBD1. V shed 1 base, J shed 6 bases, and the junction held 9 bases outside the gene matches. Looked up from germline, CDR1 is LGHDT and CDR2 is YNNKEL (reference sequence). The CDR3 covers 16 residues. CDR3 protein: CASSQVYRTGVNEQFF. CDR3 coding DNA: TGTGCCAGCAGCCAAGTATATAGGACAGGTGTCAATGAGCAGTTCTTC.

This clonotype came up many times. The CDR3 region has the DNA TGCAGTGCTAGCCTGGGTCCCCTTAATTCACCCCTCCACTTT. This translates into CSASLGPLNSPLHF. The chain carries TRBV20-1 and TRBJ1-6, with no clear D. CDR1 and CDR2 (germline): DFQATT, SNEGSKA (reference sequence). The V gene lost 3 bases and the J gene lost 6 bases, with 12 bases spanning the gap. This CDR3 contains 14 residues.

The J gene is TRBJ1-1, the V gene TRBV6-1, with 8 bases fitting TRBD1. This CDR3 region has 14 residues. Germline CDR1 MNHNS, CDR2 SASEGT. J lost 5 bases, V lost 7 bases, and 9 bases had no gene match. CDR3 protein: CASKNDRGPTEAFF. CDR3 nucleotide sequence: TGTGCCAGCAAAAACGACAGGGGTCCAACTGAAGCTTTCTTT.

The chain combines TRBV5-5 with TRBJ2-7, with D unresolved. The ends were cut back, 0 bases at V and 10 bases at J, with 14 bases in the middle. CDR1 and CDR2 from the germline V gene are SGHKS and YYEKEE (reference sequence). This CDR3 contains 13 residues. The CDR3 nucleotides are TGTGCCAGCAGCTTGGAAGAGTCGTTAAGTCAGTACTTC. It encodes CASSLEESLSQYF.

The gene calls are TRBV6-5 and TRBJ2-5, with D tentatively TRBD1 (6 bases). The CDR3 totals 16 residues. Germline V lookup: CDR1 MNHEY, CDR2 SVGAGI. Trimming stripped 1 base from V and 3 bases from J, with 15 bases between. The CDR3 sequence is CASSYFQGLGEETQYF. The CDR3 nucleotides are TGTGCCAGCAGTTACTTCCAGGGGCTGGGGGAAGAGACCCAGTACTTC.

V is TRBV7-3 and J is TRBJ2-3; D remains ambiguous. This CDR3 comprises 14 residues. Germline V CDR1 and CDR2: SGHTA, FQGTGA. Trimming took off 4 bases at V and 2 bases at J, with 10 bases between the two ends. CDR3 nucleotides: TGTGCCAGCAGCTCGACGGGCCCCACAGATACGCAGTATTTT. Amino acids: CASSSTGPTDTQYF.

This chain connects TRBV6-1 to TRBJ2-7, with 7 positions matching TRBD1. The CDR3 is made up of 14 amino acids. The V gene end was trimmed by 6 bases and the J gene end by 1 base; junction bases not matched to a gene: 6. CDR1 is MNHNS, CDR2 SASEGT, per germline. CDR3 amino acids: CASRLATGSYEQYF. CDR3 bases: TGTGCCAGCAGACTTGCGACAGGGTCCTACGAGCAGTACTTC.

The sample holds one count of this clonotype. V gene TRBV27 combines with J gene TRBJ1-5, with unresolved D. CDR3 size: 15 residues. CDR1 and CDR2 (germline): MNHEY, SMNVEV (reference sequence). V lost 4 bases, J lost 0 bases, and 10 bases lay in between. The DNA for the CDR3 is TGTGCCAGCAGTTCGACCCCGTATAGCAATCAGCCCCAGCATTTT. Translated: CASSSTPYSNQPQHF.

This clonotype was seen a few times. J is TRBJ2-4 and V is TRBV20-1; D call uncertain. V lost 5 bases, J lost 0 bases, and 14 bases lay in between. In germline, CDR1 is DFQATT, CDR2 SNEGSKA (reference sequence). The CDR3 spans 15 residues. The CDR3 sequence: CSAQPIRLAKNIQYF. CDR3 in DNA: TGCAGTGCTCAACCTATAAGGCTAGCCAAAAACATTCAGTACTTC.

As DNA, the CDR3 is TGTGCCAGCAGTTTGGGCAGGGACTACGAGCAGTACTTC. This translates into CASSLGRDYEQYF. The chain employs TRBV28 and TRBJ2-7, with D tentatively TRBD1 (5 bases). Between the trimmed V and J ends, which lost 3 bases and 3 bases, there was a span of 9 bases. Germline CDR1 reads MDHEN; CDR2 reads SYDVKM. The CDR3 length is 13 residues.

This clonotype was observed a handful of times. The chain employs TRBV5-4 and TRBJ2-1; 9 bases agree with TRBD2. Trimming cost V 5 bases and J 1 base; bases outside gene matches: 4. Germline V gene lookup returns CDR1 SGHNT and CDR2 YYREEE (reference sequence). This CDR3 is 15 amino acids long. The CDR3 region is CASRTAGGSYNEQFF. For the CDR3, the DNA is TGTGCCAGCAGGACTGCGGGAGGGTCCTACAATGAGCAGTTCTTC.

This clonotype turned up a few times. In nucleotides, the CDR3 is TGTGCCAGCAAAGACAGGGTGACCTATAATTCACCCCTCCACTTT. As protein: CASKDRVTYNSPLHF. The chain joins TRBV2 to TRBJ1-6; 7 bases are a match to TRBD1. This CDR3 comprises 15 residues. V trimming: 7 bases; J trimming: 2 bases; junction bases outside the gene matches: 5. Germline loops: CDR1 SNHLY, CDR2 FYNNEI. Together with reference TRBV2 and TRBJ1-6, the CDR3 gives the full variable domain: EPEVTQTPSHQVTQMGQEVILRCVPISNHLYFYWYRQILGQKVEFLVSFYNNEISEKSEIFDDQFSVERPDGSNFTLKIRSTKLEDSAMYFCASKDRVTYNSPLHFGNGTRLTVT.

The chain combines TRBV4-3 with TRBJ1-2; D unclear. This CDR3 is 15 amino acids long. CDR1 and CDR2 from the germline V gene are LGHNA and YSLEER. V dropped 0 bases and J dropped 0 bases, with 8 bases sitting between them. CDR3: CASSQDRETNYGYTF. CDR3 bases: TGCGCCAGCAGCCAAGATCGGGAAACTAACTATGGCTACACCTTC.

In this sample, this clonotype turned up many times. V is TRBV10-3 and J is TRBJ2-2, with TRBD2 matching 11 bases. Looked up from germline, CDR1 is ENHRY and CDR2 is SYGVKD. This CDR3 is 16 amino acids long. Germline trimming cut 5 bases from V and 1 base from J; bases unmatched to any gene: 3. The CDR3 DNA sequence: TGTGCCATCAGTCCTGGGACTAGCGGGAACACCGGGGAGCTGTTTTTT. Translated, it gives CAISPGTSGNTGELFF.